Below, 17 T cell receptor beta chains from the same sample are listed, as sequenced in a study of T cells in Graves' hyperthyroidism and ophthalmopathy. TCR beta CDR3 regions were amplified from RNA transcripts. The HTBI primer set served for first-round RT-PCR of the TCR CDR3. MiXCR, applied by TCRdb to the multiplex PCR reads, yields one record per CDR3 protein. The sample holds 500,000 or so distinct CDR3 sequences, 15% to 20% seen once. Input material: blood. All receptors derive from a woman between 18 and 29 years old with Graves' ophthalmopathy.

Note on this clonotype: This could be a read error, since a much larger clone is one nucleotide away. The chain couples TRBV6-5 to TRBJ1-1, with TRBD1 as a possible D gene (6 bases). V lost 2 bases and J lost 10, with 11 bases in between. The CDR3 is 12 residues long. The germline V gene has CDR1 MNHEY and CDR2 SVGAGI. The CDR3 DNA sequence: TGTGCCAGCAGTTACAGGGGGGTTGGAGCTTTCTTT. It specifies CASSYRGVGAFF.

Remarks on this clonotype: Without the conserved terminal phenylalanine or tryptophan, this CDR3 likely stems from a read error. The J gene is TRBJ1-6, the V gene TRBV4-3, with D perhaps matching TRBD1 (5 bases). The germline CDR1 and CDR2 sequences are LGHNA and YSLEER. Between the trimmed V and J ends, which lost 0 bases and 7 bases, there was a span of 10 bases. This CDR3 is built from 15 residues. The CDR3 coding sequence is TGCGCCAGCAGCCAAGAGGGGGTTTTAAATTCACCCCTCCACCTT. Protein: CASSQEGVLNSPLHL.

The chain carries TRBV7-9 and TRBJ1-2, with 7 bases aligning to TRBD1. The CDR3 consists of 16 residues. Germline V CDR1 and CDR2: SEHNR, FQNEAQ (reference sequence). The J segment lost 4 bases and the V segment lost 5 bases, leaving 13 bases of the junction unmatched. The CDR3 coding sequence is TGTGCCAGCAGCAACCGGGACAGAGAAAAACTCTATGGCTACACCTTC. It encodes CASSNRDREKLYGYTF.

This clonotype was counted between two and nine times. The chain links TRBV11-2 to TRBJ1-2; D unclear. There are 17 residues in the CDR3. Germline CDR1 is SGHAT and CDR2 is FQNNGV. Trimming pared 1 base from V and 8 bases from J, leaving 23 bases between. The CDR3 reads CASSLGFPTSSGWGYTF. The CDR3 DNA sequence: TGTGCCAGCAGCTTAGGCTTCCCGACCTCGTCCGGGTGGGGCTACACCTTC.

A few counts support this clonotype. The J gene is TRBJ1-6, the V gene TRBV5-6; 10 nucleotides line up with TRBD1. The CDR3 runs 17 residues. The V and J ends lost 3 bases and 9 bases, in that order; junction bases with no gene match: 12. From germline, CDR1 is SGHDT and CDR2 YYEEEE. In DNA, the CDR3 is TGTGCCAGCAGCTGGGGACCTCGGGACAGGGGTGGTTCACCCCTCCACTTT. Translating gives CASSWGPRDRGGSPLHF.

The rearrangement uses TRBV19 and TRBJ2-1, with D possibly matching TRBD2 (6 bases). The V gene lost 2 bases and the J gene lost 2 bases, with 10 bases spanning the gap. This CDR3 region has 15 residues. Germline V gene sequence: CDR1 LNHDA, CDR2 SQIVND (reference sequence). CDR3 nucleotides: TGTGCCAGTAGTATATCTCGGGGGACCTACAATGAGCAGTTCTTC. It encodes CASSISRGTYNEQFF.

Concerning this clonotype: Germline and junction disagree at one end, which may indicate a read error. The chain uses TRBV6-2 or TRBV6-3 and TRBJ1-1, with D uncertain. Germline V gene data show CDR1 as MNHEY and CDR2 as SVGEGT. The CDR3 spans 14 residues. The CDR3 loop is CACSYGGSYTEAFF. The CDR3 DNA is TGTGCCTGCAGTTACGGTGGGTCTTACACTGAAGCTTTCTTT.

This clonotype was detected many times. V usage is TRBV12-3 or TRBV12-4 and J usage is TRBJ1-5, with D possibly being TRBD1 (5 bases). The CDR3 is made up of 16 amino acids. Trimming took off 1 base at V and 1 base at J, with 11 bases between the two ends. CDR3 in amino acids: CASSLVGATSNQPQHF. CDR3 DNA: TGTGCCAGCAGTTTAGTTGGGGCGACCAGCAATCAGCCCCAGCATTTT.

This clonotype was counted many times. The V gene is TRBV6-1, the J gene TRBJ2-1; 9 bases fit TRBD1. This CDR3 has 15 residues. Germline CDR1 and CDR2: MNHNS and SASEGT. V shed 5 bases and J 3 bases; nucleotides not matched to a gene: 5. The CDR3 bases are TGTGCCAGCAGTCCGACAGGGGGTAACTACAATGAGCAGTTCTTC. It codes for CASSPTGGNYNEQFF.

This clonotype was counted at least ten times. The chain uses TRBV12-3 or TRBV12-4 and TRBJ2-3; 11 bases map to TRBD1. J gave up 3 bases and V 3 bases, and 14 bases lay outside the gene matches. This CDR3 is 19 amino acids long. CDR3 nucleotides: TGTGCCAGCAGTTTCGGGACAGGGGGGGACCTAGGCGCAACAGATACGCAGTATTTT. Amino acid sequence: CASSFGTGGDLGATDTQYF.

The table lists this clonotype with many counts. The rearrangement joins TRBV28 to TRBJ1-5; D may be TRBD1 (6 bases). V lost 7 bases and J 3 bases, leaving 16 bases between the germline ends. This CDR3 contains 15 residues. Germline V gene sequence: CDR1 MDHEN, CDR2 SYDVKM. The CDR3 DNA is TGTGCCAGCATTTCAAGACAGGACCACAATCAGCCCCAGCATTTT. Translation gives CASISRQDHNQPQHF. Full variable domain (remainder filled in from reference TRBV28 and TRBJ1-5): DVKVTQSSRYLVKRTGEKVFLECVQDMDHENMFWYRQDPGLGLRLIYFSYDVKMKEKGDIPEGYSVSREKKERFSLILESASTNQTSMYLCASISRQDHNQPQHFGDGTRLSIL.

This clonotype was counted between two and nine times. Written as DNA, the CDR3 is TGCGCCAGCAGCCAATGGGGCCCGGGACAGGGGGCTCCCGAGCAGTACTTC. It specifies CASSQWGPGQGAPEQYF. V usage is TRBV4-1 and J usage is TRBJ2-7; 12 positions match TRBD1. The germline V gene encodes CDR1 MGHRA and CDR2 YSYEKL. This CDR3 is 17 amino acids long. Germline trimming cut 2 bases from V and 6 bases from J; bases unmatched to any gene: 11.

The sample holds many counts of this clonotype. The gene calls are TRBV7-2 and TRBJ2-7; 10 bases agree with TRBD2. The V and J ends lost 3 bases and 4 bases, in that order; junction bases with no gene match: 15. The CDR3 loop spans 18 amino acids. Germline CDR1 SGHTA, CDR2 FQGNSA. The CDR3 is CASSFSTGGPSGGYEQYF. DNA for the CDR3: TGTGCCAGCAGCTTCTCTACAGGGGGACCTAGCGGGGGTTACGAGCAGTACTTC.

Details on this clonotype: A much larger clone differs by one base, so this may be a read error. The V gene is TRBV2, the J gene TRBJ1-1; no definite D call. Germline V gene lookup returns CDR1 SNHLY and CDR2 FYNNEI. V shed 7 bases and J shed 4 bases, with 16 bases lying between them. This CDR3 comprises 14 residues. The CDR3 loop reads CASKSKAIITEAFF. The CDR3 DNA sequence: TGTGCCAGCAAGAGTAAGGCGATTATCACTGAAGCTTTCTTT.

This clonotype was recorded a few times. The J gene is TRBJ2-3, the V gene TRBV9; 8 nucleotides agree with TRBD2. The CDR3 is 18 amino acids. CDR1 and CDR2 from the germline V gene are SGDLS and YYNGEE. J gave up 2 bases and V 3 bases, and 14 bases lay outside the gene matches. The CDR3 DNA reads as TGTGCCAGCAGCGCAAAGCAATCGCAGCGGGGGTTCACAGATACGCAGTATTTT. Its translation: CASSAKQSQRGFTDTQYF.

This sequence joins TRBV30 and TRBJ1-4; D is ambiguous. V lost 0 bases and J lost 0, with 14 bases in between. Germline CDR1 GTSNPN, CDR2 SVGIG (reference sequence). The CDR3 extends over 17 amino acids. CDR3: CAWSVGLGWATNEKLFF. As DNA, the CDR3 is TGTGCCTGGAGTGTAGGACTGGGGTGGGCAACTAATGAAAAACTGTTTTTT.

This clonotype was observed many times. The V call is TRBV10-3, the J call TRBJ1-1, with D perhaps matching TRBD1 (5 bases). In germline, CDR1 is ENHRY, CDR2 SYGVKD. V was trimmed by 4 bases and J by 4 bases, leaving 10 bases between them. The CDR3 is made up of 13 amino acids. The CDR3 nucleotides read TGTGCCATCAGTGGAATGGGGGGCACTGAAGCTTTCTTT. Protein: CAISGMGGTEAFF.